This TCR beta chain came from a study of cytomegalovirus exposure and HLA in healthy donors. Study results and limitations: The availability of immune exposure information extended only to CMV serostatus.

The study ran its PCR with 60 Vbeta and 13 Jbeta primers. Profiled with immunoSEQ multiplex PCR; TCRdb holds only in-frame clones, not every one. The repertoire holds roughly 150,000 clones, with roughly four fifths as singletons. Remarks on this clone: The antigen remains unidentified.

The CDR3 covers 15 residues. Germline loops: CDR1 SGDLS, CDR2 YYNGEE. V was trimmed by 0 bases and J by 0 bases, leaving 10 bases between them. Material: PBMCs. This clonotype was obtained from a man younger than 45 in good health and CMV-seropositive. J is TRBJ2-7 and V is TRBV9; D unclear. For the CDR3, the DNA is TGTGCCAGCAGCGTAGGTACACGTTACTCCTACGAGCAGTACTTC. It specifies CASSVGTRYSYEQYF.